A selection of T cell receptor beta chains follows, all from one sample in a study of PD-1 blockade in classical Hodgkin lymphoma. Produced via immunoSEQ multiplex PCR; TCRdb's table is partial and in-frame only. The table includes some 100,000 clones, approximately 92% detected once. The sample consisted of peripheral blood mononuclear cells (PBMCs), taken at baseline. The receptors here all came from a human donor with classical Hodgkin lymphoma. CDR3s include the opening cysteine and the closing phenylalanine or tryptophan. D genes are given only for firm matches. The size of a clone is reported for some rows only, either as once, few or many, or as a class for expanded clones.

clone size: .; D gene: TRBD2; J gene: TRBJ2-7; V gene: TRBV5-4; CDR3 protein: CASSFSGRLYEQYF; CDR3 DNA: TGTGCCAGCAGCTTTAGCGGGAGGCTGTACGAGCAGTACTTC
clone size: .; D gene: .; J gene: TRBJ2-7; V gene: TRBV28; CDR3 protein: CASSAQKGHEQYF; CDR3 DNA: TGTGCCAGCAGTGCTCAAAAGGGGCACGAGCAGTACTTC
clone size: .; D gene: .; J gene: TRBJ1-2; V gene: TRBV10-3; CDR3 protein: CAINHGGRSNEGYTF; CDR3 DNA: TGTGCCATCAATCACGGGGGGCGGAGTAACGAAGGCTACACCTTC
clone size: .; D gene: .; J gene: TRBJ1-1; V gene: TRBV29-1; CDR3 protein: CSVEGSKDEAFF; CDR3 DNA: TGCAGCGTTGAAGGGTCAAAGGATGAAGCTTTCTTT
clone size: .; D gene: .; J gene: TRBJ1-5; V gene: TRBV25-1; CDR3 protein: CASSVGNQPQHF; CDR3 DNA: TGTGCCAGCAGTGTGGGCAATCAGCCCCAGCATTTT
clone size: .; D gene: TRBD2; J gene: TRBJ2-1; V gene: TRBV6-5; CDR3 protein: CASRPPSGYNEQFF; CDR3 DNA: TGTGCCAGCCGTCCACCTAGCGGATACAATGAGCAGTTCTTC
clone size: .; D gene: TRBD1; J gene: TRBJ1-2; V gene: TRBV9; CDR3 protein: CASSAGTGVLKGYTF; CDR3 DNA: TGTGCCAGCAGCGCCGGGACAGGGGTCTTGAAAGGCTACACCTTC
clone size: .; D gene: .; J gene: TRBJ1-5; V gene: TRBV27; CDR3 protein: CASSFSVYQPQHF; CDR3 DNA: TGTGCCAGCAGTTTTTCGGTGTATCAGCCCCAGCATTTT
clone size: .; D gene: .; J gene: TRBJ2-7; V gene: TRBV6-6; CDR3 protein: CASSSAEAKTYEQYF; CDR3 DNA: TGTGCCAGCAGCTCGGCGGAGGCCAAGACCTACGAGCAGTACTTC
clone size: .; D gene: .; J gene: TRBJ1-2; V gene: TRBV27; CDR3 protein: CASSLGGTSYGYTF; CDR3 DNA: TGTGCCAGCAGTTTAGGTGGGACAAGCTATGGCTACACCTTC
clone size: .; D gene: .; J gene: TRBJ2-3; V gene: TRBV6-1; CDR3 protein: CASHFSGTDTQYF; CDR3 DNA: TGTGCCAGCCACTTTTCGGGCACAGATACGCAGTATTTT
clone size: few; D gene: TRBD1; J gene: TRBJ1-2; V gene: TRBV28; CDR3 protein: CASSTRQGRGYGYTF; CDR3 DNA: TGTGCCAGCAGTACCCGACAGGGGAGGGGCTATGGCTACACCTTC
clone size: .; D gene: TRBD1; J gene: TRBJ1-4; V gene: TRBV5-1; CDR3 protein: CASSVTQGASSEKLFF; CDR3 DNA: TGCGCCAGCAGCGTTACTCAGGGGGCGAGTAGTGAAAAACTGTTTTTT
clone size: .; D gene: TRBD1; J gene: TRBJ2-5; V gene: TRBV6-1; CDR3 protein: CASNWDRGRETQYF; CDR3 DNA: TGTGCCAGCAACTGGGATAGGGGGCGGGAGACCCAGTACTTC
clone size: .; D gene: .; J gene: TRBJ2-1; V gene: TRBV27; CDR3 protein: CASSLRGLTGVGGYEQFF; CDR3 DNA: TGTGCCAGCAGTTTAAGGGGGCTGACCGGAGTGGGAGGGTATGAGCAGTTCTTC
clone size: .; D gene: .; J gene: TRBJ2-5; V gene: TRBV7-3; CDR3 protein: CASSLTPQETQYF; CDR3 DNA: TGTGCCAGCAGCTTAACGCCCCAAGAGACCCAGTACTTC
clone size: once; D gene: .; J gene: TRBJ1-2; V gene: TRBV27; CDR3 protein: CASSLYFRGNYGYTF; CDR3 DNA: TGTGCCAGCAGTCTATATTTCAGGGGAAACTATGGCTACACCTTC
clone size: .; D gene: .; J gene: TRBJ1-1; V gene: TRBV28; CDR3 protein: CASSLPQTRNTEAFF; CDR3 DNA: TGTGCCAGCAGTTTACCGCAAACCCGGAACACTGAAGCTTTCTTT
clone size: .; D gene: TRBD1; J gene: TRBJ2-5; V gene: TRBV30; CDR3 protein: CAWSVSVLTGLQETQYF; CDR3 DNA: TGTGCCTGGAGTGTAAGTGTCCTGACAGGGCTACAAGAGACCCAGTACTTC
clone size: .; D gene: .; J gene: TRBJ1-5; V gene: TRBV27; CDR3 protein: CASSTQGQPQHF; CDR3 DNA: TGTGCCAGCAGTACCCAAGGTCAGCCCCAGCATTTT
clone size: .; D gene: TRBD1; J gene: TRBJ2-1; V gene: TRBV28; CDR3 protein: CATITGGGHEQFF; CDR3 DNA: TGTGCCACCATTACAGGGGGAGGACATGAGCAGTTCTTC